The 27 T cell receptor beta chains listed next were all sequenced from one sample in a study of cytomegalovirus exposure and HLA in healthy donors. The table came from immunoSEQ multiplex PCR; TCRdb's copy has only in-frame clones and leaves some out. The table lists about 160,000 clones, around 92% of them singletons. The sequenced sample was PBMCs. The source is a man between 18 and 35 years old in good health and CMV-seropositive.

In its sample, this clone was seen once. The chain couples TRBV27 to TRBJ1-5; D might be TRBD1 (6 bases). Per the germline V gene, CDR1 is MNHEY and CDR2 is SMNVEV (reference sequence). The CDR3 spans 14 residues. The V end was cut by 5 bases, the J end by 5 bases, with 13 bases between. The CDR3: CASSPRTADQPQHF. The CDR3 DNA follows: TGTGCCAGCAGTCCCAGGACAGCCGATCAGCCCCAGCATTTT.

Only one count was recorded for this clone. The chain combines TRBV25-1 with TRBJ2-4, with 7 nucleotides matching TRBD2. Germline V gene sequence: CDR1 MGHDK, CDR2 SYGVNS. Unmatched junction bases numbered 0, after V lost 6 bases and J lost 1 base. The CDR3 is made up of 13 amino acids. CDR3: CASRGGAKNIQYF. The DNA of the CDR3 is TGTGCCAGCAGGGGGGGGGCCAAAAACATTCAGTACTTC. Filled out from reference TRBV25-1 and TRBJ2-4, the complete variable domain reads EADIYQTPRYLVIGTGKKITLECSQTMGHDKMYWYQQDPGMELHLIHYSYGVNSTEKGDLSSESTVSRIRTEHFPLTLESARPSHTSQYLCASRGGAKNIQYFGAGTRLSVL.

CDR3 in amino acids: CASSWGLLSGTEAFF. The CDR3 DNA reads as TGTGCCAGCAGCTGGGGACTGCTATCGGGCACTGAAGCTTTCTTT. This sequence joins TRBV7-9 and TRBJ1-1, with D possibly being TRBD1 (5 bases). This CDR3 has 15 amino acids. Germline-derived CDR1 and CDR2 are SEHNR and FQNEAQ (reference sequence). With 4 bases removed from V and 4 bases from J, the gap between germline ends came to 16 bases. The full variable domain, its missing parts supplied by reference TRBV7-9 and TRBJ1-1, is DTGVSQNPRHKITKRGQNVTFRCDPISEHNRLYWYRQTLGQGPEFLTYFQNEAQLEKSRLLSDRFSAERPKGSFSTLEIQRTEQGDSAMYLCASSWGLLSGTEAFFGQGTRLTVV.

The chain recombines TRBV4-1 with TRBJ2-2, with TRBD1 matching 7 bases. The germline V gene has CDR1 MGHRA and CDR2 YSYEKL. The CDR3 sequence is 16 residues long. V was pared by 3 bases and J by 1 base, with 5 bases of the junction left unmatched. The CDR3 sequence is CASSHVGQRNTGELFF. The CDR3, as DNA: TGCGCCAGCAGCCATGTGGGACAGCGGAACACCGGGGAGCTGTTTTTT.

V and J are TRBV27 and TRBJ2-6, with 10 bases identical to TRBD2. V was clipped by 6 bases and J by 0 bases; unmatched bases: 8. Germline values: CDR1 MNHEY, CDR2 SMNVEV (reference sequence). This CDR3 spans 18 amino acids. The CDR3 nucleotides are TGTGCCAGCAGCCCCAGCGGGAGGGCCCCCTCTGGGGCCAACGTCCTGACTTTC. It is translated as CASSPSGRAPSGANVLTF.

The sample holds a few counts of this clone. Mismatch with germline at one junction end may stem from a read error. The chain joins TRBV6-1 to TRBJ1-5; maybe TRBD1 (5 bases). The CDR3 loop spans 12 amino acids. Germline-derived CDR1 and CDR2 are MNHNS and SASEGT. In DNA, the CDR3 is TGTGCCAGTGGTACTGGGGCTCAGGCCCAGCATTTT. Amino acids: CASGTGAQAQHF.

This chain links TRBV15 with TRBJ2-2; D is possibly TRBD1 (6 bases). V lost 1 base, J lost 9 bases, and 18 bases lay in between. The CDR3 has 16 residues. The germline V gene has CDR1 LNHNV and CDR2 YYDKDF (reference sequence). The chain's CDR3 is CATSRGVAGASWELFF. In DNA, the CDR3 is TGTGCCACCAGCAGAGGTGTGGCAGGGGCTAGCTGGGAGCTGTTTTTT.

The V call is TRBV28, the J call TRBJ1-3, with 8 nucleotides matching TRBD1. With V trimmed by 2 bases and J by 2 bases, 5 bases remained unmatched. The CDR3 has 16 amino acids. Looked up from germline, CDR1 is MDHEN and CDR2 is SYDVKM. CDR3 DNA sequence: TGTGCCAGCAGTTTAAGCCAGGGGGCTACTGGAAACACCATATATTTT. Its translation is CASSLSQGATGNTIYF.

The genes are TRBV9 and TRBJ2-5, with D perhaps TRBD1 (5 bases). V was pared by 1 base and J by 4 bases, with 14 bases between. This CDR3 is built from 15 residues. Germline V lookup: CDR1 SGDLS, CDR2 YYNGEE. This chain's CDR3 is CASSVSQGSGETQYF. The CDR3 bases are TGTGCCAGCAGCGTAAGTCAGGGTTCGGGAGAGACCCAGTACTTC. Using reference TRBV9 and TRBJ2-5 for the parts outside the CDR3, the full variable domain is DSGVTQTPKHLITATGQRVTLRCSPRSGDLSVYWYQQSLDQGLQFLIQYYNGEERAKGNILERFSAQQFPDLHSELNLSSLELGDSALYFCASSVSQGSGETQYFGPGTRLLVL.

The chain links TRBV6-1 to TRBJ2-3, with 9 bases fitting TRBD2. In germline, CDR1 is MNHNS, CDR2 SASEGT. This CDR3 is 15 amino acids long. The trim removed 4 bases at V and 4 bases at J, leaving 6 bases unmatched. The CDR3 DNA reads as TGTGCCAGCAGTGGGCTAGCGGGGAGGGCAGATACGCAGTATTTT. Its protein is CASSGLAGRADTQYF.

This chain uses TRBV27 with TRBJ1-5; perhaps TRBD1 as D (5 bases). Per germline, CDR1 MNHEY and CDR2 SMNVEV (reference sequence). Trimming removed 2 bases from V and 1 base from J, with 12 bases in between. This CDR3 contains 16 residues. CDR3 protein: CASSLGQGLSNQPQHF. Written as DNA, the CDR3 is TGTGCCAGCAGTTTAGGGCAGGGCTTAAGCAATCAGCCCCAGCATTTT.

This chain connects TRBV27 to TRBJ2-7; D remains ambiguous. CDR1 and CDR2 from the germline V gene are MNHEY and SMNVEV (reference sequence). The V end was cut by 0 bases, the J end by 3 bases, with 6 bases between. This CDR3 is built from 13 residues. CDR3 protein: CASSLSSFYEQYF. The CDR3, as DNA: TGTGCCAGCAGTTTATCTAGCTTCTACGAGCAGTACTTC.

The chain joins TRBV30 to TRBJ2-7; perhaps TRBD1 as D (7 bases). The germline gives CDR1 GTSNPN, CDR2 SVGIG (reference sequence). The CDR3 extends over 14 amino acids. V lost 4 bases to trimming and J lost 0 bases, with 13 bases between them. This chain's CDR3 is CAWTRGQLSYEQYF. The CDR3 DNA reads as TGTGCCTGGACGCGGGGACAGCTCTCCTACGAGCAGTACTTC.

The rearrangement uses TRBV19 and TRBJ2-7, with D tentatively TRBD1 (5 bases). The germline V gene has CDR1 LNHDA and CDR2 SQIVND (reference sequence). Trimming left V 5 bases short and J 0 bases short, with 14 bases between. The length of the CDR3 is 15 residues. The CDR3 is CASSPSGIPSYEQYF. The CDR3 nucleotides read TGTGCCAGTAGTCCATCAGGGATCCCCTCCTACGAGCAGTACTTC.

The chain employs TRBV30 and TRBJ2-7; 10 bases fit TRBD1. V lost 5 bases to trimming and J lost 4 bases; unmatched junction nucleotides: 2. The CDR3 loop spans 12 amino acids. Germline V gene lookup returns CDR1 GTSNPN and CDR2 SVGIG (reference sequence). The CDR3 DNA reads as TGTGCCTGGGACAGGGGGCAGTACGAGCAGTACTTC. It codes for CAWDRGQYEQYF. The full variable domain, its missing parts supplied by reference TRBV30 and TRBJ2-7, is SQTIHQWPATLVQPVGSPLSLECTVEGTSNPNLYWYRQAAGRGLQLLFYSVGIGQISSEVPQNLSASRPQDRQFILSSKKLLLSDSGFYLCAWDRGQYEQYFGPGTRLTVT.

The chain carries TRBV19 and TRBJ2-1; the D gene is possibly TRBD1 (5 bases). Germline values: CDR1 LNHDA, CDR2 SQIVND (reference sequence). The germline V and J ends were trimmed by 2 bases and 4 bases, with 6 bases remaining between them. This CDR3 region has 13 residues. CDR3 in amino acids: CASSISGYNEQFF. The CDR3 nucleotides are TGTGCCAGTAGTATATCAGGGTACAATGAGCAGTTCTTC.

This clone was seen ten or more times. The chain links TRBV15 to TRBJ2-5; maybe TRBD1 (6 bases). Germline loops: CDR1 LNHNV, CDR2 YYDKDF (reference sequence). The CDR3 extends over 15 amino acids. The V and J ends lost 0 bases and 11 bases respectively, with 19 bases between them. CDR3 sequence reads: CATSRERTTGQLQYF. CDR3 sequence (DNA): TGTGCCACCAGCAGAGAAAGGACGACAGGCCAATTGCAGTACTTC.

As DNA, the CDR3 is TGTGCCAGCAGTTACTCGACCGGTTTAGCGGGGGGCGAGCAGTACTTC. It specifies CASSYSTGLAGGEQYF. The rearrangement uses TRBV6-6 and TRBJ2-7, with 10 nucleotides matching TRBD2. With V trimmed by 0 bases and J by 6 bases, 8 bases remained unmatched. CDR1 is MNHNY and CDR2 is SVGAGI in the germline V gene (reference sequence). The CDR3 has 16 amino acids.

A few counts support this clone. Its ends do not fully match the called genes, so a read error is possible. The CDR3 sequence is CASSSRTGSLTF. The CDR3 nucleotides are TGTGCCAGCAGTTCCCGGACAGGGAGTTTGACCTTC. V gene TRBV28 combines with J gene TRBJ2-4, with TRBD1 identical over 8 bases. Germline CDR1 and CDR2: MDHEN and SYDVKM. The CDR3 totals 12 residues. Together with reference TRBV28 and TRBJ2-4, the CDR3 gives the full variable domain: DVKVTQSSRYLVKRTGEKVFLECVQDMDHENMFWYRQDPGLGLRLIYFSYDVKMKEKGDIPEGYSVSREKKERFSLILESASTNQTSMYLCASSSRTGSLTFGAGTRLSVL.

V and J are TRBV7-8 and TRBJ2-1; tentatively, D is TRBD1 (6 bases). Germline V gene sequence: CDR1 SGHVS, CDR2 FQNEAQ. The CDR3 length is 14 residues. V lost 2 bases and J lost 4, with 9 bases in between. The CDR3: CASSLPDSYNEQFF. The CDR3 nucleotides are TGTGCCAGCAGCTTACCGGACAGTTACAATGAGCAGTTCTTC.

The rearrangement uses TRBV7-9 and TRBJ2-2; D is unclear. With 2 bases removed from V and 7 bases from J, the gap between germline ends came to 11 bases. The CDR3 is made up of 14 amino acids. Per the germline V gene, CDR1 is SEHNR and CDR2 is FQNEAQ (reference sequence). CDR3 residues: CASSLRGDDGELFF. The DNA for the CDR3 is TGTGCCAGCAGCTTACGTGGAGATGACGGGGAGCTGTTTTTT. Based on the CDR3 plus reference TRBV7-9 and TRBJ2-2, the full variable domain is DTGVSQNPRHKITKRGQNVTFRCDPISEHNRLYWYRQTLGQGPEFLTYFQNEAQLEKSRLLSDRFSAERPKGSFSTLEIQRTEQGDSAMYLCASSLRGDDGELFFGEGSRLTVL.

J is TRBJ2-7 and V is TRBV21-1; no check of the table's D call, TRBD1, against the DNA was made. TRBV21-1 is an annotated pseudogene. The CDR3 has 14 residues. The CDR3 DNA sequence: TGTGCCAGCAGCAAAGCGCAGGGGGCGTACGAGCAGTACTTC. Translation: CASSKAQGAYEQYF.

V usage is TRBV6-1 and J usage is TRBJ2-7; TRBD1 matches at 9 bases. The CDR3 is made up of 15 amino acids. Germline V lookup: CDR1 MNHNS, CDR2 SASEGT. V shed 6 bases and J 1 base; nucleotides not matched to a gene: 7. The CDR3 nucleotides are TGTGCCAGCAGAGTAGACAGGGGGGGTTCCTACGAGCAGTACTTC. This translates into CASRVDRGGSYEQYF.

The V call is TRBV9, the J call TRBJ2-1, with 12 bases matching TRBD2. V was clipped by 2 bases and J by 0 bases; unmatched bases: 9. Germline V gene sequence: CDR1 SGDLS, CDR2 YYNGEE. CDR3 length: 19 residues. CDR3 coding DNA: TGTGCCAGCAGCGTTACCGCGACTAGCGGGAGTAGCTCCTACAATGAGCAGTTCTTC. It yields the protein CASSVTATSGSSSYNEQFF.

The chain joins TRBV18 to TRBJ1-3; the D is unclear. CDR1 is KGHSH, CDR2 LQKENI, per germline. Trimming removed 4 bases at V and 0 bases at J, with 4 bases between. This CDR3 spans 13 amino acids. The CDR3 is CASSQSSGNTIYF. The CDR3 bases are TGTGCCAGCTCACAGAGCTCTGGAAACACCATATATTTT.

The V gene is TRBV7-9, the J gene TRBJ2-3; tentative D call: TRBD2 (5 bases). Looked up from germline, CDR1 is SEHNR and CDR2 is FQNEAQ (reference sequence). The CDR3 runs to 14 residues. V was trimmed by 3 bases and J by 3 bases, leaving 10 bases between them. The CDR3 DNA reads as TGTGCCAGCAGCTTTAAGCGACTAACAGATACGCAGTATTTT. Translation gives CASSFKRLTDTQYF.

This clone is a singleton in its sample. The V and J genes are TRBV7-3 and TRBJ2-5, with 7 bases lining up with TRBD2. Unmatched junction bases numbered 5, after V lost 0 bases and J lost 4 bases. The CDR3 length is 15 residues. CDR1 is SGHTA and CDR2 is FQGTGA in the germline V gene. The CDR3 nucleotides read TGTGCCAGCAGCTTAACGAGCGGGGCTGGAGAGACCCAGTACTTC. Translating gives CASSLTSGAGETQYF.